A selection of T cell receptor beta chains follows, all from one sample in a study of blood T cell repertoires in COVID-19. Sequencing was performed with immunoSEQ multiplex PCR; in TCRdb, only in-frame clones are kept and a portion is missing. The sample holds 150,000 to 200,000 clones, over 75% seen once. Sequencing used peripheral blood. The receptors were sampled from a human donor in a cohort sampled during active COVID-19. The CDR3 runs from the conserved cysteine through the conserved F or W. The D gene is left open where the match is weak. A row's size may be missing; if present it is once, few, many or a size class.

CDR3,DNA,J,D,V,size
CASSELGSWGYTF,TGTGCCAGCAGTGAACTGGGGAGCTGGGGCTACACCTTC,TRBJ1-2,.,TRBV6-1,many
CATKTGGAFGYTF,TGTGCCACCAAGACAGGGGGTGCCTTTGGCTACACCTTC,TRBJ1-2,TRBD1,TRBV7-8,few
CASSLALEAFF,TGTGCCAGCAGTTTAGCACTGGAAGCTTTCTTT,TRBJ1-1,.,TRBV6-2/TRBV6-3,.
CASSENRAYEQYF,TGCGCCAGCAGTGAGAACAGGGCCTACGAGCAGTACTTC,TRBJ2-7,.,TRBV10-1,.
CAWTTGTDEAFF,TGTGCCTGGACCACAGGGACAGATGAAGCTTTCTTT,TRBJ1-1,TRBD1,TRBV30,.
CASSTRDRVKQYF,TGTGCCAGCAGTACCCGGGACAGGGTTAAGCAGTACTTC,TRBJ2-7,TRBD1,TRBV6-5,few
CASSFGRAYEQYF,TGTGCCAGCAGCTTCGGCAGGGCCTACGAGCAGTACTTC,TRBJ2-7,.,TRBV7-2,.
CASSNEEGNYGYTF,TGTGCCAGCAGCAACGAGGAGGGGAACTATGGCTACACCTTC,TRBJ1-2,.,TRBV9,.
CASSEYNEQFF,TGTGCCAGCAGCGAGTACAATGAGCAGTTCTTC,TRBJ2-1,.,TRBV13,.
CASSPPSGLASYEQYF,TGTGCCAGCAGCCCACCCTCGGGACTAGCCAGCTACGAGCAGTACTTC,TRBJ2-7,TRBD2,TRBV6-6,once
CAISEVGGIYGYTF,TGTGCCATCAGTGAAGTAGGGGGAATCTATGGCTACACCTTC,TRBJ1-2,.,TRBV10-3,.
CASSEALDEQYF,TGCGCCAGCAGTGAAGCTCTCGACGAGCAGTACTTC,TRBJ2-7,.,TRBV10-1,once
CATSDWDSYEQYF,TGTGCCACCAGTGATTGGGACAGCTACGAGCAGTACTTC,TRBJ2-7,TRBD1,TRBV24-1,.
CASSIREGFEAFF,TGTGCCAGTAGTATACGGGAGGGGTTTGAAGCTTTCTTT,TRBJ1-1,.,TRBV19,.
CASSNLTGDYGYTF,TGTGCCAGCAGCAATTTGACAGGGGACTATGGCTACACCTTC,TRBJ1-2,TRBD1,TRBV7-9,.
CASSPTGGLETQYF,TGTGCCAGCAGCCCGACAGGGGGCTTAGAGACCCAGTACTTC,TRBJ2-5,TRBD1,TRBV5-4,.
CASSSFNEQYF,TGTGCCAGCAGCTCCTTTAACGAGCAGTACTTC,TRBJ2-7,.,TRBV5-6,.
CASSQAGTGGETQYF,TGCGCCAGCAGCCAGGCCGGGACAGGGGGGGAGACCCAGTACTTC,TRBJ2-5,TRBD1,TRBV4-3,few
CASSITGAGANVLTF,TGTGCCAGTAGTATTACAGGGGCTGGGGCCAACGTCCTGACTTTC,TRBJ2-6,TRBD1,TRBV19,.
CASSLGLAEGYNEQFF,TGTGCCAGCAGCTTGGGACTAGCGGAAGGGTACAATGAGCAGTTCTTC,TRBJ2-1,TRBD2,TRBV5-4,.
CASSPRGQGVTYEQYF,TGTGCCAGCTCACCAAGAGGACAGGGGGTTACCTACGAGCAGTACTTC,TRBJ2-7,TRBD1,TRBV18,.
CASQDRGEGQQYF,TGTGCCAGCCAGGACAGGGGGGAAGGACAACAGTACTTC,TRBJ2-7,TRBD1,TRBV25-1,.
CASSLVTGSYNEQFF,TGTGCCAGCAGCTTAGTGACAGGCTCCTACAATGAGCAGTTCTTC,TRBJ2-1,.,TRBV5-5,.
CASSLQFAGANVLTF,TGTGCCAGCAGCCTACAGTTCGCCGGGGCCAACGTCCTGACTTTC,TRBJ2-6,.,TRBV3-1/TRBV3-2,.
CASSSRTSGRIYEQYF,TGTGCCAGTAGTTCCCGGACTAGCGGGAGAATTTACGAGCAGTACTTC,TRBJ2-7,TRBD2,TRBV19,few
CASSKTGGNTEAFF,TGTGCCAGCAGCAAGACAGGGGGCAACACTGAAGCTTTCTTT,TRBJ1-1,TRBD1,TRBV6-6,.
CASSLDLGGNTGELFF,TGTGCCAGCAGCTTAGATCTAGGGGGCAACACCGGGGAGCTGTTTTTT,TRBJ2-2,TRBD1,TRBV11-3,.
CATSDLGRDPSGELFF,TGTGCCACCAGTGATTTAGGGCGGGACCCAAGCGGGGAGCTGTTTTTT,TRBJ2-2,.,TRBV24-1,.
CASSPTEVYGYTF,TGTGCCAGCAGCCCCACAGAAGTTTATGGCTACACCTTC,TRBJ1-2,.,TRBV9,once
CASSQDRDRNEQFF,TGCGCCAGCAGCCAAGATCGGGATAGGAATGAGCAGTTCTTC,TRBJ2-1,.,TRBV4-3,.
CASSQVSHRGRQTEAFF,TGTGCCAGCAGCCAAGTCAGTCACAGGGGGAGGCAAACCGAAGCTTTCTTT,TRBJ1-1,TRBD1,TRBV14,.
CASSPGLADYNEQFF,TGTGCCAGCTCACCGGGTCTAGCGGATTACAATGAGCAGTTCTTC,TRBJ2-1,TRBD2,TRBV18,.
CASRNQMTDGYTF,TGTGCCAGCAGAAATCAGATGACAGATGGCTACACCTTC,TRBJ1-2,.,TRBV6-5,.
CASSLEQEVNYGYTF,TGCGCCAGCAGCTTGGAACAGGAAGTTAACTATGGCTACACCTTC,TRBJ1-2,.,TRBV5-1,.
CASSLGAGLREQYF,TGTGCCAGCAGCTTAGGGGCGGGATTAAGAGAGCAGTACTTC,TRBJ2-7,.,TRBV11-2,.
CASSPAGFGQPQHF,TGTGCCAGCAGCCCCGCAGGGTTCGGTCAGCCCCAGCATTTT,TRBJ1-5,.,TRBV11-2,.
CASSSGQGLNTEAFF,TGTGCCAGCAGCTCGGGACAGGGACTGAACACTGAAGCTTTCTTT,TRBJ1-1,TRBD1,TRBV11-2,once
CASSATGQVNSPLHF,TGTGCCAGCAGCGCAACGGGACAAGTAAATTCACCCCTCCACTTT,TRBJ1-6,.,TRBV9,.
CASSVDRDTYGYTF,TGTGCCAGCAGCGTAGATCGGGACACATATGGCTACACCTTC,TRBJ1-2,.,TRBV9,few
CASSPQGTGELFF,TGTGCCAGCAGCCCACAGGGGACCGGGGAGCTGTTTTTT,TRBJ2-2,TRBD1,TRBV7-9,few
CASSEVSGGALDEQFF,TGTGCCAGCAGTGAAGTCAGCGGGGGGGCGTTGGATGAGCAGTTCTTC,TRBJ2-1,TRBD2,TRBV7-9,.
CASSSRTGGGVETQYF,TGTGCCAGTAGTAGCAGGACAGGGGGGGGCGTAGAGACCCAGTACTTC,TRBJ2-5,TRBD1,TRBV19,.
CASSFAVPGDGYTF,TGCGCCAGCAGCTTTGCGGTACCAGGGGATGGCTACACCTTC,TRBJ1-2,.,TRBV5-1,.
CASSRTGRKFHEQYF,TGTGCCAGCAGTCGTACAGGTAGAAAGTTCCACGAGCAGTACTTC,TRBJ2-7,.,TRBV27,.
CAISPTGGLNTEAFF,TGTGCCATCAGTCCGACAGGGGGTTTGAACACTGAAGCTTTCTTT,TRBJ1-1,TRBD1,TRBV10-3,.
CASSSGYEQYF,TGTGCCAGCTCGAGCGGCTACGAGCAGTACTTC,TRBJ2-7,.,TRBV9,.
CASSLDWGGRETQYF,TGTGCCAGCAGCTTGGATTGGGGGGGCAGGGAGACCCAGTACTTC,TRBJ2-5,.,TRBV5-4,.
CASSSLTGSNTEAFF,TGTGCCAGCAGCTCGCTTACGGGGAGCAACACTGAAGCTTTCTTT,TRBJ1-1,.,TRBV11-2,.
CASSLTGGNQPQHF,TGTGCCAGCTCACTTACAGGGGGCAATCAGCCCCAGCATTTT,TRBJ1-5,TRBD1,TRBV18,.
CSVLTGFPYEQYF,TGCAGCGTCCTGACAGGGTTTCCCTACGAGCAGTACTTC,TRBJ2-7,TRBD1,TRBV29-1,.
CASGNQGLYNEQFF,TGTGCTAGTGGAAACCAGGGTTTATACAATGAGCAGTTCTTC,TRBJ2-1,.,TRBV12-5,few
CASSFGSGYEQYF,TGTGCCAGCAGTTTTGGTTCGGGGTACGAGCAGTACTTC,TRBJ2-7,.,TRBV6-1,.
CASSPQGENYGYTF,TGTGCCAGCAGTCCCCAGGGGGAAAACTATGGCTACACCTTC,TRBJ1-2,TRBD1,TRBV28,.
CASSPGQGYEQYF,TGTGCCAGCAGCCCGGGACAGGGCTACGAGCAGTACTTC,TRBJ2-7,TRBD1,TRBV7-3,few
CASSVGGTANSGNTIYF,TGTGCCAGCAGCGTAGGCGGGACGGCAAACTCTGGAAACACCATATATTTT,TRBJ1-3,.,TRBV9,.
CASSEMGQRTGELFF,TGTGCCAGCAGTGAAATGGGACAGCGAACCGGGGAGCTGTTTTTT,TRBJ2-2,TRBD1,TRBV6-1,few
CASSPRGVSGGGELFF,TGTGCCAGCAGCCCAAGGGGAGTTAGCGGGGGCGGGGAGCTGTTTTTT,TRBJ2-2,TRBD2,TRBV7-2,.
CASSSKGQVLYNEQFF,TGTGCCAGCAGCTCCAAAGGACAGGTCCTTTACAATGAGCAGTTCTTC,TRBJ2-1,TRBD1,TRBV11-2,.
CASSPSAGAYEQYF,TGTGCCAGCAGTCCGTCAGCGGGGGCCTACGAGCAGTACTTC,TRBJ2-7,TRBD2,TRBV27,.